The 29 T cell receptor beta chains reported below all come from one sample, sequenced in a study of Graves' ophthalmopathy and Graves' hyperthyroidism. The study amplified TCR beta CDR3 regions using RNA transcripts. Second-round multiplex PCR came after first-round RT-PCR with HTBI primers. TCRdb analysed the multiplex PCR reads with MiXCR anew, one entry per CDR3 protein. Here the sample spans roughly 600,000 distinct CDR3 sequences, less than 40% being singletons. Sequenced material: peripheral blood or thyroid tissue (not recorded which). These receptors were obtained from an adult man with Graves' hyperthyroidism.

This sequence joins TRBV30 and TRBJ1-1, with D perhaps matching TRBD1 (6 bases). The length of the CDR3 is 13 residues. V lost 4 bases and J 8 bases, leaving 17 bases between the germline ends. Germline V gene lookup returns CDR1 GTSNPN and CDR2 SVGIG (reference sequence). The CDR3 DNA is TGTGCCTGGAACGACAGGCCTCTCGGGGAAGCTTTCTTT. This sequence encodes CAWNDRPLGEAFF.

This clonotype has at least ten counts. The CDR3 DNA sequence: TGTGCCAGCAGTGAAGCGCTTGGCGAGCAGTACTTC. This encodes CASSEALGEQYF. This chain links TRBV2 with TRBJ2-7; D ambiguous. V was clipped by 0 bases and J by 6 bases, with 6 bases between them. This CDR3 spans 12 amino acids. Germline assignment: CDR1 SNHLY and CDR2 FYNNEI. The full variable domain, with the rest looked up from reference TRBV2 and TRBJ2-7, is EPEVTQTPSHQVTQMGQEVILRCVPISNHLYFYWYRQILGQKVEFLVSFYNNEISEKSEIFDDQFSVERPDGSNFTLKIRSTKLEDSAMYFCASSEALGEQYFGPGTRLTVT.

This clonotype was seen at least ten times. The J gene is TRBJ2-7, the V gene TRBV5-8; D gene ambiguous. Trimming took 4 bases from V and 7 from J, leaving 9 bases between them. CDR3 size: 11 residues. Germline V gives CDR1 SGHTS, CDR2 YDEGEE. CDR3 DNA sequence: TGTGCCAGCAGCGGAGAAAGGGAGCAGTACTTC. This encodes CASSGEREQYF. Together with reference TRBV5-8 and TRBJ2-7, the CDR3 gives the full variable domain: EAGVTQSPTHLIKTRGQQATLRCSPISGHTSVYWYQQALGLGLQFLLWYDEGEERNRGNFPPRFSGRQFPNYSSELNVNALELEDSALYLCASSGEREQYFGPGTRLTVT.

Regarding this clonotype: The conserved phenylalanine or tryptophan normally closing the CDR3 is absent here, so this likely arose from a read error. The limits of the CDR3 on the DNA are not certain, so only TCRdb's listed CDR3 is given. The V and J genes are TRBV5-5 and TRBJ2-6; the table's TRBD1 call for D was not verified on the DNA. Germline V lookup: CDR1 SGHKS, CDR2 YYEKEE (reference sequence). The CDR3 contains 12 residues when both ends are counted. The CDR3 here is CASSLVPSWENT.

Details on this clonotype: A junction boundary mismatches the germline segment, possibly from a read error. The chain combines TRBV28 with TRBJ2-5; D call uncertain. Germline-derived CDR1 and CDR2 are MDHEN and SYDVKM. There are 13 residues in the CDR3. The CDR3 loop is CASSSVPQEIQYF. As DNA, the CDR3 is TGTGCCAGCAGTTCTGTCCCCCAAGAGATCCAGTACTTC.

This chain joins TRBV7-9 and TRBJ1-2, with 8 bases lining up with TRBD1. The CDR3 loop spans 16 amino acids. Trimming removed 5 bases from V and 8 bases from J; junction bases left unmatched: 16. Germline V CDR1 and CDR2: SEHNR, FQNEAQ (reference sequence). In DNA form, the CDR3 reads TGTGCCAGCAGCCCATCCGAGACAGGGGCGACTTGGGGCTACACCTTC. It encodes CASSPSETGATWGYTF.

This clonotype has ten or more counts. The chain joins TRBV5-5 to TRBJ1-2; a possible D gene is TRBD1 (5 bases). From germline, CDR1 is SGHKS and CDR2 YYEKEE (reference sequence). Deletions cut 5 bases from V and 6 bases from J, with 20 bases between. The CDR3 totals 15 residues. CDR3 residues: CASSPGISKSDGYTF. The DNA of the CDR3 is TGTGCCAGCAGTCCAGGGATCTCTAAGTCGGATGGCTACACCTTC. The full variable domain, in which reference TRBV5-5 and TRBJ1-2 provide the parts outside the CDR3, is DAGVTQSPTHLIKTRGQQVTLRCSPISGHKSVSWYQQVLGQGPQFIFQYYEKEERGRGNFPDRFSARQFPNYSSELNVNALLLGDSALYLCASSPGISKSDGYTFGSGTRLTVV.

Note on this clonotype: One base away lies a much larger clone, so this may be a sequencing read error. It is likely a read error, because the conserved phenylalanine at the end of the CDR3 is missing. The chain carries TRBV5-1 and TRBJ1-1; 9 bases align to TRBD1. This CDR3 is built from 15 residues. Germline trimming cut 4 bases from V and 4 bases from J; bases unmatched to any gene: 8. CDR1 SGHRS and CDR2 YFSETQ come from the germline V gene. The CDR3 sequence is CASSEPQGAGTEAFL. The DNA for the CDR3 is TGCGCCAGCAGCGAACCACAGGGGGCAGGCACTGAAGCTTTCCTT.

This clonotype has at least ten counts. The CDR3 sequence: CASSRSDRGANYGYTF. CDR3 sequence (DNA): TGTGCCAGTAGTAGAAGCGACAGGGGGGCTAACTATGGCTACACCTTC. The rearrangement joins TRBV19 to TRBJ1-2; 9 bases are shared with TRBD1. CDR3 length equals 16 residues. In germline, CDR1 is LNHDA, CDR2 SQIVND (reference sequence). V lost 4 bases to trimming and J lost 0 bases; unmatched junction nucleotides: 6.

This clonotype has ten or more counts. The chain links TRBV11-2 to TRBJ1-6, with a possible D match to TRBD1 (5 bases). The CDR3 totals 15 residues. Germline-derived CDR1 and CDR2 are SGHAT and FQNNGV. V gave up 4 bases and J gave up 10 bases, with 17 bases separating them. The CDR3 sequence: CASSWGKGSGSPLHF. In nucleotides, the CDR3 is TGTGCCAGCAGCTGGGGTAAGGGGTCTGGGTCACCCCTCCACTTT.

This clonotype was recorded at least ten times. This chain joins TRBV6-1 and TRBJ1-2; 7 bases line up with TRBD1. The CDR3 is 14 amino acids. From germline, CDR1 is MNHNS and CDR2 SASEGT. Trimming at V came to 3 bases and at J to 4 bases, leaving 5 bases not matched to a gene. CDR3 nucleotide sequence: TGTGCCAGCAGTGAGACGACAGGGTCCTATGGCTACACCTTC. It encodes CASSETTGSYGYTF.

This clonotype was seen once. A much larger clonotype is one base distant, so this may be a read error. The J gene is TRBJ1-3, the V gene TRBV7-9; TRBD1 matches at 7 bases. CDR1 and CDR2 (germline): SEHNR, FQNEAQ (reference sequence). This CDR3 comprises 15 residues. The CDR3 reads CASSQTGRAGDTIYF. CDR3 nucleotides: TGTGCCAGCAGTCAGACAGGGAGAGCTGGAGACACCATATATTTT.

This clonotype was seen only a few times. The rearrangement uses TRBV29-1 and TRBJ2-5, with D possibly being TRBD1 (5 bases). The CDR3 consists of 13 residues. Trimming shortened V by 4 bases and J by 4 bases, and 13 bases separated the two germline ends. Germline lookup yields CDR1 SQVTM and CDR2 ANQGSEA. CDR3 nucleotide sequence: TGCAGCGTTGTAAGGCAGGGTGGAGAGACCCAGTACTTC. Translated, it gives CSVVRQGGETQYF.

This clonotype was found many times. The V call is TRBV10-3, the J call TRBJ1-5; D ambiguous. The CDR3 is 12 residues long. Per the germline V gene, CDR1 is ENHRY and CDR2 is SYGVKD. The V gene lost 8 bases and the J gene lost 3 bases, with 8 bases spanning the gap. CDR3 coding DNA: TGTGCCATCGGGGAGCCCAATCAGCCCCAGCATTTT. Its translation: CAIGEPNQPQHF.

The gene calls are TRBV7-9 and TRBJ2-5, with a possible D match to TRBD2 (6 bases). Germline lookup yields CDR1 SEHNR and CDR2 FQNEAQ (reference sequence). This CDR3 spans 15 amino acids. V lost 3 bases to trimming and J lost 5 bases, with 16 bases between them. CDR3 region: CASSLTGVRSETQYF. The CDR3 DNA reads as TGTGCCAGCAGCTTGACGGGGGTCCGGTCGGAGACCCAGTACTTC.

This clonotype showed up just once. The junction differs from germline at one of its ends, possibly a read error. V usage is TRBV10-3 and J usage is TRBJ1-3; 8 bases agree with TRBD1. CDR3 length: 13 residues. Germline-derived CDR1 and CDR2 are ENHRY and SYGVKD. CDR3 sequence (DNA): TGTGCCAGCAGACAGGGGACTGGAGACACCATATATTTT. Translated: CASRQGTGDTIYF.

A single count supports this clonotype. A much larger clone lies one base from this, so it may be a read error. The chain uses TRBV9 and TRBJ1-1, with no clear D. The V end was cut by 4 bases, the J end by 1 base, with 26 bases between. The CDR3 is 19 residues long. CDR1 is SGDLS and CDR2 is YYNGEE in the germline V gene. The CDR3 DNA is TGTGCCAGCAGCTTAGGAGCCCTGACTGTCGGCCCGACGAACACTGAAGCTTTCTTT. Translation: CASSLGALTVGPTNTEAFF.

Many counts were recorded for this clonotype. This chain connects TRBV19 to TRBJ1-2; a possible D gene is TRBD1 (5 bases). This CDR3 spans 14 amino acids. CDR1 is LNHDA and CDR2 is SQIVND in the germline V gene (reference sequence). Trimming took off 4 bases at V and 6 bases at J, with 15 bases between the two ends. The DNA of the CDR3 is TGTGCCAGTAGTAATGGACGGCTGGGGCATGGCTACACCTTC. This encodes CASSNGRLGHGYTF. Full variable domain (outside the CDR3, taken from reference TRBV19 and TRBJ1-2): DGGITQSPKYLFRKEGQNVTLSCEQNLNHDAMYWYRQDPGQGLRLIYYSQIVNDFQKGDIAEGYSVSREKKESFPLTVTSAQKNPTAFYLCASSNGRLGHGYTFGSGTRLTVV.

This clonotype was detected only a few times. The chain recombines TRBV28 with TRBJ1-1; 10 bases are shared with TRBD1. Unmatched junction bases numbered 9, after V lost 6 bases and J lost 2 bases. CDR3 size: 16 residues. Germline CDR1 reads MDHEN; CDR2 reads SYDVKM. CDR3 region: CASRRPGTGVNTEAFF. The CDR3 DNA follows: TGTGCCAGCAGAAGACCCGGGACAGGGGTCAACACTGAAGCTTTCTTT.

To note about this clonotype: A read error is possible here, since a much larger clone lies one base away. The chain employs TRBV7-2 and TRBJ2-2, with D unclear. V was pared by 3 bases and J by 1 base, with 6 bases between. This CDR3 contains 14 residues. CDR1 is SGHTA, CDR2 FQGNSA, per germline. CDR3 nucleotides: TGTGCCAGCAGCTTGCAACAGAACACCGGGGAGCTGTTTTTT. Translating gives CASSLQQNTGELFF.

At least ten counts were recorded for this clonotype. The chain has TRBV29-1 and TRBJ2-5, with unresolved D. The CDR3 length is 13 residues. Germline V gene data show CDR1 as SQVTM and CDR2 as ANQGSEA. Trimming stripped 4 bases from V and 2 bases from J, with 11 bases between. This chain's CDR3 is CSVARRKQETQYF. The DNA of the CDR3 is TGCAGCGTTGCACGGAGAAAGCAAGAGACCCAGTACTTC.

The chain links TRBV6-6 to TRBJ1-5; 8 bases agree with TRBD1. J gave up 14 bases and V 7 bases, and 13 bases lay outside the gene matches. CDR3 length: 13 residues. CDR1 MNHNY and CDR2 SVGAGI come from the germline V gene (reference sequence). The CDR3 protein is CASTQDRARYEHF. The CDR3, as DNA: TGTGCCAGCACCCAGGACAGGGCTCGGTACGAGCATTTT.

The chain recombines TRBV7-9 with TRBJ1-5; D might be TRBD1 (6 bases). Trimming left V 6 bases short and J 9 bases short, with 12 bases between. The length of the CDR3 is 12 residues. Germline V gives CDR1 SEHNR, CDR2 FQNEAQ (reference sequence). For the CDR3, the DNA is TGTGCCAGCAGTGAAGGGGGTCTGCCCCAGCATTTT. Amino acid sequence: CASSEGGLPQHF.

This chain uses TRBV20-1 with TRBJ2-5, with 12 bases identical to TRBD2. CDR1 DFQATT and CDR2 SNEGSKA come from the germline V gene (reference sequence). V shed 6 bases and J 5 bases; nucleotides not matched to a gene: 10. The CDR3 sequence is 15 residues long. The CDR3 spells CSATPSGGAAETQYF. CDR3 DNA: TGCAGTGCCACACCTAGCGGGGGGGCCGCGGAGACCCAGTACTTC.

The chain links TRBV5-1 to TRBJ1-2; no reliable D call. The CDR3 consists of 13 residues. From germline, CDR1 is SGHRS and CDR2 YFSETQ. Trimming took off 2 bases at V and 0 bases at J, with 5 bases between the two ends. The CDR3 DNA is TGCGCCAGCAGCTTCGATACTAACTATGGCTACACCTTC. Translated: CASSFDTNYGYTF.

This clonotype was detected many times. This chain links TRBV5-1 with TRBJ2-5; D is unclear. V shed 0 bases and J shed 2 bases, with 8 bases lying between them. Germline values: CDR1 SGHRS, CDR2 YFSETQ. The CDR3 runs 14 residues. The CDR3 is CASSLGSLQETQYF. The DNA for the CDR3 is TGCGCCAGCAGCTTGGGTTCGCTACAAGAGACCCAGTACTTC.

In this sample, this clonotype turned up many times. The chain uses TRBV29-1 and TRBJ2-6, with D tentatively TRBD1 (5 bases). The CDR3 sequence is 15 residues long. Germline CDR1 and CDR2: SQVTM and ANQGSEA. The germline V and J ends were trimmed by 6 bases and 0 bases, with 12 bases remaining between them. Written as DNA, the CDR3 is TGCAGCGTACGAGACAGCCACTCTGGGGCCAACGTCCTGACTTTC. This translates into CSVRDSHSGANVLTF.

With respect to this clonotype: With a much larger clone just one base away, this may be a read error. V usage is TRBV14 and J usage is TRBJ1-4, with D possibly matching TRBD1 (5 bases). The length of the CDR3 is 15 residues. Germline CDR1 reads SGHDN; CDR2 reads FVKESK. CDR3 protein: CASSQVVDSFEKLLF. The CDR3 nucleotides read TGTGCCAGCAGCCAAGTAGTCGACAGCTTCGAAAAACTGCTTTTT.

The chain is built from TRBV18 and TRBJ2-5; tentative D call: TRBD2 (5 bases). Trimming removed 4 bases from V and 6 bases from J, with 18 bases in between. Germline CDR1 and CDR2: KGHSH and LQKENI. There are 15 residues in the CDR3. The CDR3 nucleotides are TGTGCCAGCTCACGCTCCTCGGGGTTTCCGCAGACCCAGTACTTC. Protein product: CASSRSSGFPQTQYF.